This T cell receptor (beta chain) was profiled in a study of shared clonotypes between healthy human individuals. At the level of the study: Three CD4 naive, three CD4 memory, two CD8 naive and one CD8 memory plate were used per donor.

TCRdb's table, derived via immunoSEQ multiplex PCR, lists solely in-frame clones and lacks some. The sample lists about 2.1 million clones, around 95% seen once, with roughly 1.7% in the top ten. Between the trimmed V and J ends, which lost 5 bases and 6 bases, there was a span of 16 bases. This CDR3 spans 15 amino acids. Germline V gives CDR1 SEHNR, CDR2 FQNEAQ (reference sequence). CD45RO-negative cells were positively selected for CCR7, leaving out terminally differentiated effector memory CD45RA+ cells. This rearrangement joins TRBV7-9 to TRBJ1-4; possible D gene TRBD1, 5 bases. The sequenced material came from naive CD8+ T cells from PBMCs. The receptor was isolated from a man younger than 35 in good health. Some clones in this sample may be carry-over from other donors' samples. DNA of the CDR3: TGTGCCAGCAGCCGATCTGTCAGGGTGGATGAAAAACTGTTTTTT. Amino acid sequence: CASSRSVRVDEKLFF.